This T cell receptor beta chain was identified in a study of blood T cell repertoires in COVID-19. Study-level background: T cells, B-cell-depleted T cells, or PBMCs provided the cDNA or gDNA that served as material.

Authors' methods: By means of reference gene primer amplification, nucleated cell counts were estimated. The repertoire was sequenced with immunoSEQ multiplex PCR; TCRdb's copy has only in-frame clones and lacks some. V, J and clone size reflect that table, while D and trimming were determined from the DNA. The sample shows 450,000 to 500,000 clones, 75% to 90% of them seen only once. The clonotype comes from a human donor in a cohort sampled during active COVID-19. The sequenced material came from peripheral blood.

The CDR3 spells CASSQALAGGNEQFF. CDR3 nucleotide sequence: TGTGCCAGCAGCCAAGCCCTAGCGGGAGGAAATGAGCAGTTCTTC. The genes are TRBV14 and TRBJ2-1; 11 nucleotides line up with TRBD2. The CDR3 covers 15 residues. Germline V gene data show CDR1 as SGHDN and CDR2 as FVKESK. The V gene end was trimmed by 1 base and the J gene end by 7 bases; junction bases not matched to a gene: 3.